These 16 T cell receptor beta chains were sequenced from one sample in a study of graft-versus-host responses after intestinal transplantation (dated by TCRdb to about 2021). This specimen's time point label, per the study, means: cells obtained before transplantation from donor or recipient. Library preparation employed the immunoSEQ multiplex PCR assay. Imported from immuneACCESS, the table was reduced by TCRdb to in-frame sequences with V and J called. These copies leave out some clones; in studies compared against another copy, an unresolved V gene accounts for under half, and the cause of the remainder is not known. For this sample the table gives about 39,000 clones, of which about 94% were detected only once. Jointly, the top ten make up approximately 20% of the sample. Their antigen targets remain unknown. This material consisted of unstimulated CD8+ T cells sorted from spleen or lymph node cells, taken before transplant. Source of these receptors: a human donor who was the organ donor for an intestinal transplant.

The chain couples TRBV28 to TRBJ2-7; tentatively, D is TRBD1 (6 bases). Germline assignment: CDR1 MDHEN and CDR2 SYDVKM. V was shortened by 4 bases and J by 0 bases, with 13 bases between the two germline ends. This CDR3 has 15 residues. The CDR3 sequence: CASSYGTGSSYEQYF. As DNA, the CDR3 is TGTGCCAGCAGTTACGGTACAGGGAGCTCCTACGAGCAGTACTTC.

The chain uses TRBV28 and TRBJ1-2; 10 bases match TRBD1. Per the germline V gene, CDR1 is MDHEN and CDR2 is SYDVKM. The CDR3 is 15 residues long. V was clipped by 5 bases and J by 7 bases; unmatched bases: 10. The CDR3 sequence: CASSPPGQGRGGYTF. Written as DNA, the CDR3 is TGTGCCAGCAGTCCACCGGGACAGGGGAGGGGTGGCTACACCTTC.

The chain uses TRBV4-1 and TRBJ2-5, with D perhaps matching TRBD2 (6 bases). With the DNA end fitting TRBJ2-7 better, the J assignment may be wrong. This CDR3 is 16 amino acids long. The germline gives CDR1 MGHRA, CDR2 YSYEKL. This chain's CDR3 is CASSPGLNGGNYEQYF. CDR3 nucleotide sequence: TGCGCCAGCAGCCCGGGACTGAACGGAGGGAACTACGAGCAGTACTTC.

V usage is TRBV7-8 and J usage is TRBJ1-6; TRBD1 is a possible D gene (5 bases). This CDR3 is built from 15 residues. The V and J ends lost 6 bases and 5 bases respectively, with 14 bases between them. Germline V gene sequence: CDR1 SGHVS, CDR2 FQNEAQ. The CDR3 coding sequence is TGTGCCAGCAGTCCTTTCGACAGAAATAATTCACCCCTCCACTTT. It encodes CASSPFDRNNSPLHF.

The DNA of the CDR3 is TGTGCCAGCAGTTCCGGAACAGGGAAGAAGTATGGCTACACCTTC. Its protein is CASSSGTGKKYGYTF. The chain couples TRBV28 to TRBJ1-2, with a tentative D call TRBD1 (6 bases). Trimming stripped 4 bases from V and 5 bases from J, with 17 bases between. Per the germline V gene, CDR1 is MDHEN and CDR2 is SYDVKM. This CDR3 has 15 residues.

The chain has TRBV27 and TRBJ2-1, with D perhaps TRBD1 (6 bases). The CDR3 runs to 15 residues. Germline lookup yields CDR1 MNHEY and CDR2 SMNVEV (reference sequence). V gave up 6 bases and J gave up 2 bases, with 14 bases separating them. The CDR3 DNA is TGTGCCAGCAGGACTGACAGGACGACCTACAATGAGCAGTTCTTC. This codes for CASRTDRTTYNEQFF.

This chain uses TRBV7-9 with TRBJ1-5; D is uncertain. Per the germline V gene, CDR1 is SEHNR and CDR2 is FQNEAQ (reference sequence). Trimming stripped 10 bases from V and 3 bases from J, with 10 bases between. This CDR3 contains 12 residues. The DNA for the CDR3 is TGTGCCACCGGGCCGGACAATCAGCCCCAGCATTTT. This translates into CATGPDNQPQHF.

This chain links TRBV10-3 with TRBJ2-5; 12 nucleotides match TRBD2. The J call may be wrong; the DNA end is better matched by TRBJ2-7. The CDR3 covers 15 residues. Per the germline V gene, CDR1 is ENHRY and CDR2 is SYGVKD. In nucleotides, the CDR3 is TGTGCCACCCTGGGACTAGCGGGTGGGGCCTACGAGCAGTACTTC. Amino acid sequence: CATLGLAGGAYEQYF.

The CDR3 protein is CASSKGAGQPQHF. CDR3 DNA sequence: TGTGCCAGCAGCAAGGGGGCGGGTCAGCCCCAGCATTTT. The V call is TRBV5-6, the J call TRBJ1-5; 7 bases align to TRBD1. This CDR3 has 13 residues. With V trimmed by 4 bases and J by 6 bases, 4 bases remained unmatched. Germline lookup yields CDR1 SGHDT and CDR2 YYEEEE. Supplemented by reference TRBV5-6 and TRBJ1-5, the full variable domain reads DAGVTQSPTHLIKTRGQQVTLRCSPKSGHDTVSWYQQALGQGPQFIFQYYEEEERQRGNFPDRFSGHQFPNYSSELNVNALLLGDSALYLCASSKGAGQPQHFGDGTRLSIL.

The chain couples TRBV13 to TRBJ1-1; the D is unclear. Germline lookup yields CDR1 PRHDT and CDR2 FYEKMQ (reference sequence). Trimming took 5 bases from V and 0 from J, leaving 10 bases between them. The CDR3 loop spans 14 amino acids. CDR3 amino acids: CASSLLSLNTEAFF. As DNA, the CDR3 is TGTGCCAGCAGCCTCCTGTCCCTGAACACTGAAGCTTTCTTT.

The gene calls are TRBV28 and TRBJ2-7, with TRBD1 identical over 8 bases. This CDR3 region has 13 residues. Germline CDR1 reads MDHEN; CDR2 reads SYDVKM. The junction had 4 bases not matched to a gene; V was cut back by 6 bases and J by 3 bases. CDR3 loop: CASRSGTGYEQYF. Here the CDR3 DNA reads TGTGCCAGCAGGTCCGGGACAGGCTACGAGCAGTACTTC.

The CDR3 bases are TGTGCCAGCAGTTTATCGGGGGCGGAGACCCAGTACTTC. Translating it yields CASSLSGAETQYF. The genes are TRBV27 and TRBJ2-5; a possible D gene is TRBD1 (6 bases). The CDR3 is 13 residues long. The germline V and J ends were trimmed by 0 bases and 5 bases, with 7 bases remaining between them. Germline assignment: CDR1 MNHEY and CDR2 SMNVEV (reference sequence).

The chain combines TRBV27 with TRBJ1-3; 8 bases map to TRBD1. In germline, CDR1 is MNHEY, CDR2 SMNVEV (reference sequence). The CDR3 contains 16 residues. V was pared by 5 bases and J by 2 bases, with 8 bases of the junction left unmatched. Written as DNA, the CDR3 is TGTGCCAGCAGTCCCTCATCCAGGGGGCCTGGAAACACCATATATTTT. Residues: CASSPSSRGPGNTIYF.

The rearrangement links TRBV4-3 to TRBJ1-1; possibly TRBD1 for D (6 bases). CDR1 and CDR2 (germline): LGHNA, YSLEER. V was cut by 2 bases and J by 1 base, with 17 bases left in between. The CDR3 extends over 17 amino acids. CDR3 nucleotide sequence: TGCGCCAGCAGCCAATTAAGACAGGCCCGGGGGAACACTGAAGCTTTCTTT. Its protein product is CASSQLRQARGNTEAFF.

The chain couples TRBV4-3 to TRBJ2-1; D is possibly TRBD2 (6 bases). Per the germline V gene, CDR1 is LGHNA and CDR2 is YSLEER. The CDR3 spans 16 residues. V dropped 0 bases and J dropped 5 bases, with 14 bases sitting between them. CDR3 loop: CASSQDARELDNEQFF. The CDR3 DNA is TGCGCCAGCAGCCAAGACGCCCGGGAGCTCGACAATGAGCAGTTCTTC.

The V call is TRBV18, the J call TRBJ2-3; 9 bases are shared with TRBD1. Germline assignment: CDR1 KGHSH and CDR2 LQKENI. This CDR3 is 19 amino acids long. After removal of 3 bases from V and 0 bases from J, the junction contained 13 bases not matched to a gene. In DNA, the CDR3 is TGTGCCAGCTCACCCTTTGAGCCGGGACAGGGACAGAGCACAGATACGCAGTATTTT. Its translation is CASSPFEPGQGQSTDTQYF.